The rows below give T cell receptor beta chains drawn from one sample of a study of early T cells in non-severe SARS-CoV-2 infection. A single record per CDR3 protein comes from TCRdb applying MiXCR to the 5' RACE reads. The table lists about 80,000 distinct CDR3 sequences, 4.5% to 6% of them singletons, with around 7.5% in the top ten. The specimen comprised whole blood, sampled at baseline. The origin of the receptors is an adult who was a healthcare worker with PCR-confirmed SARS-CoV-2 infection or an uninfected control (not recorded which). The conserved cysteine and the conserved F or W are not part of the CDR3 here. Fields, in order: clone size, V gene, J gene, CDR3 length, CDR3 protein. Not all rows give a size; the values are once, few, many and, for expanded clones, a class.

few	TRBV10-3	TRBJ2-7	17	AINPTGTATSTSSYEQY
.	TRBV2	TRBJ2-3	12	ASSDRQGRDTQY
.	TRBV11-1	TRBJ2-1	10	ASSPSRREQF
many	TRBV18	TRBJ2-2	12	ASSPRTAPGELF
many	TRBV20-1	TRBJ2-4	12	SARDSGRQNIQY
.	TRBV11-2	TRBJ2-5	12	ASKPGTVGPYQY
many	TRBV9	TRBJ2-7	11	ASSGQGAYEHY
few	TRBV5-6	TRBJ2-1	12	ASSTGTSGNEQF
.	TRBV28	TRBJ2-7	13	ASAPHIAGSYEQY
few	TRBV3-1	TRBJ2-1	15	ASSLRPVRLSYNEQF
many	TRBV6-5	TRBJ1-5	9	ASGATQPQH
few	TRBV2	TRBJ2-3	16	ASSGDYPTALTSDTQY
.	TRBV5-1	TRBJ1-1	12	ASSEVGGSTEAF
many	TRBV28	TRBJ1-2	10	ASVQTTTGPF
few	TRBV7-6	TRBJ2-1	15	ASSFGTSGSSYNEQF
many	TRBV4-1	TRBJ2-7	13	ASSQVRQASYEQY
.	TRBV7-7	TRBJ2-1	13	ASSLGGTSSNEQF
many	TRBV11-1	TRBJ2-7	12	ASSTHRDSYEQY
many	TRBV20-1	TRBJ2-3	12	SARRAGSTDTQY
many	TRBV5-1	TRBJ2-6	15	ASSYGRGNSGANVLT
.	TRBV12-3/TRBV12-4	TRBJ2-5	12	ASEARAGKETQY
many	TRBV12-3/TRBV12-4	TRBJ2-1	13	ASSPRGGSINEQF
many	TRBV6-4	TRBJ1-6	11	ASSAGQGSPLH
many	TRBV19	TRBJ2-1	9	ASSRWGEQF
few	TRBV5-4	TRBJ2-7	14	ASADGPGQASYEQY
many	TRBV6-5	TRBJ2-7	13	ASSYSAGGGYEQY
.	TRBV24-1	TRBJ2-1	14	ATSDAVGGSYNEQF
few	TRBV20-1	TRBJ2-2	14	SAIRRGPTNTGELF
many	TRBV9	TRBJ1-3	12	ASSVEGRRDTIY
few	TRBV5-8	TRBJ1-4	13	ASRYRTGRGEKLF
few	TRBV15	TRBJ2-7	13	ATRAGTSLSYEQY
.	TRBV7-9	TRBJ1-5	15	ASSEGLGLGREQPQH
many	TRBV7-9	TRBJ1-2	10	ASSQTDLYGT
few	TRBV27	TRBJ1-2	10	AIRSDNYGYT